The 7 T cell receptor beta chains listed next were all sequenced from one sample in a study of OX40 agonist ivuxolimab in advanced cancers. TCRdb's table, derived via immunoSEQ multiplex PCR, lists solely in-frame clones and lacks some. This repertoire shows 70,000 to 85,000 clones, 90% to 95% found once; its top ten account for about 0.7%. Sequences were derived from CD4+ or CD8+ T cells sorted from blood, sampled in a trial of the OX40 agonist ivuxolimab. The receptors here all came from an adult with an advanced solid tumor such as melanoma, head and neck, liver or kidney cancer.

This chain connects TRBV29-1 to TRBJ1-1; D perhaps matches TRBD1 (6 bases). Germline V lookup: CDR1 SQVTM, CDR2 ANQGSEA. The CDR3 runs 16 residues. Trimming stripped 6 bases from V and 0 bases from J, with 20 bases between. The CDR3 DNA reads TGCAGCGTCCCCCCGGTTAGGGGGACAATGAACACTGAAGCTTTCTTT. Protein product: CSVPPVRGTMNTEAFF.

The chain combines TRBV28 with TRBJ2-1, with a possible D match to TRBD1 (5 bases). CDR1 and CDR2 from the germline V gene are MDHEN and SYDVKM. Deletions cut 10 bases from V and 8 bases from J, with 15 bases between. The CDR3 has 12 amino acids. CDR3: CATKQEFDEQFF. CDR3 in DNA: TGTGCCACCAAACAGGAATTTGATGAGCAGTTCTTC.

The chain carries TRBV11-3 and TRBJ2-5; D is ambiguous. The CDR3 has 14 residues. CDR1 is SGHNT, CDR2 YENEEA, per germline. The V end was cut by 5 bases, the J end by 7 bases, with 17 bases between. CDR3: CASSPGPGLGTQYF. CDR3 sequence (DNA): TGTGCCAGCAGCCCAGGACCGGGCCTAGGGACCCAGTACTTC. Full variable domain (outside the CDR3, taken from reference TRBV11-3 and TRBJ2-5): EAGVVQSPRYKIIEKKQPVAFWCNPISGHNTLYWYLQNLGQGPELLIRYENEEAVDDSQLPKDRFSAERLKGVDSTLKIQPAELGDSAVYLCASSPGPGLGTQYFGPGTRLLVL.

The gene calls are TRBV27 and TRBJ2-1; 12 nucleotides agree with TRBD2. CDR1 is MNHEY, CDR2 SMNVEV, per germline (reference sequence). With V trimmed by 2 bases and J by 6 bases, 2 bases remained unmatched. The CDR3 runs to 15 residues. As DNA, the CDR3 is TGTGCCAGCAGTTTACGGACTAGCGGGGTCAATGAGCAGTTCTTC. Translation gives CASSLRTSGVNEQFF.

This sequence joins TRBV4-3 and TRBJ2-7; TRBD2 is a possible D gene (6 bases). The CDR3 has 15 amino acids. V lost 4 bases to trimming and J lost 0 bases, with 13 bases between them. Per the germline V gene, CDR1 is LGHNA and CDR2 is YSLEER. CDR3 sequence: CASSLIRDSSYEQYF. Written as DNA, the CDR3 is TGCGCCAGCAGCCTCATCCGGGACTCCTCCTACGAGCAGTACTTC.

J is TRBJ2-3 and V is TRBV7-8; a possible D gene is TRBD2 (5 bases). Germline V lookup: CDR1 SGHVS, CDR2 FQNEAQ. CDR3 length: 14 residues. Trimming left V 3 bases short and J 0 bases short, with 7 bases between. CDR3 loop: CASSFTGSTDTQYF. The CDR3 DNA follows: TGTGCCAGCAGCTTCACGGGGAGCACAGATACGCAGTATTTT. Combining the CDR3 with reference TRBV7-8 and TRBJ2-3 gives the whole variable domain GAGVSQSPRYKVAKRGQDVALRCDPISGHVSLFWYQQALGQGPEFLTYFQNEAQLDKSGLPSDRFFAERPEGSVSTLKIQRTQQEDSAVYLCASSFTGSTDTQYFGPGTRLTVL.

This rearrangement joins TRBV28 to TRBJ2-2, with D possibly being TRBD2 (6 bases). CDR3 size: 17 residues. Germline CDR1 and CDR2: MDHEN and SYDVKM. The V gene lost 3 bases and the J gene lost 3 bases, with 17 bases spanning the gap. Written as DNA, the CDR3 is TGTGCCAGCAGTTTCCAGGCGGAGGGTGGGTACACCGGGGAGCTGTTTTTT. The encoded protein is CASSFQAEGGYTGELFF.